The 20 T cell receptor beta chains in this list originate from one sample, sequenced in a study of T-cell reconstitution after alpha-beta-depleted transplantation in children. It was with unique molecular identifiers that the TCRbeta library was prepared. In TCRdb, the PCR reads were re-called with MiXCR into one record per CDR3 protein. The table has a few hundred thousand distinct CDR3 sequences, around an eighth seen once; the top ten hold less than 6.5%. Material: PBMCs from the stem cell graft donor, obtained from the stem cell graft. These receptors were collected from a human donor who donated a stem cell graft to a child with combined immunodeficiency.

This clonotype was recorded at least ten times. The chain recombines TRBV18 with TRBJ2-7, with 7 positions matching TRBD2. Looked up from germline, CDR1 is KGHSH and CDR2 is LQKENI. The CDR3 runs 16 residues. V lost 1 base to trimming and J lost 4 bases; unmatched junction nucleotides: 10. The CDR3 DNA reads as TGTGCCAGCTCACCACGAGCGGGGAAGGGGCAATACGAGCAGTACTTC. As protein: CASSPRAGKGQYEQYF. The entire variable domain, with the rest obtained from reference TRBV18 and TRBJ2-7, is as follows: NAGVMQNPRHLVRRRGQEARLRCSPMKGHSHVYWYRQLPEEGLKFMVYLQKENIIDESGMPKERFSAEFPKEGPSILRIQQVVRGDSAAYFCASSPRAGKGQYEQYFGPGTRLTVT.

This clonotype was observed a few times. The genes are TRBV2 and TRBJ2-5; D uncertain. Trimming stripped 6 bases from V and 7 bases from J, with 9 bases between. Per the germline V gene, CDR1 is SNHLY and CDR2 is FYNNEI. The CDR3 contains 11 residues. The CDR3 protein is CASRVSPTQYF. CDR3 bases: TGTGCCAGCAGGGTCTCCCCGACCCAGTACTTC. Filled out from reference TRBV2 and TRBJ2-5, the complete variable domain reads EPEVTQTPSHQVTQMGQEVILRCVPISNHLYFYWYRQILGQKVEFLVSFYNNEISEKSEIFDDQFSVERPDGSNFTLKIRSTKLEDSAMYFCASRVSPTQYFGPGTRLLVL.

This chain links TRBV4-3 with TRBJ2-5; a possible D gene is TRBD1 (6 bases). With 4 bases removed from V and 5 bases from J, the gap between germline ends came to 17 bases. Germline lookup yields CDR1 LGHNA and CDR2 YSLEER. This CDR3 is built from 15 residues. This chain's CDR3 is CASSLTLGGRETQYF. CDR3 DNA sequence: TGCGCCAGCAGCCTAACGCTAGGGGGTAGGGAGACCCAGTACTTC.

The rearrangement links TRBV7-2 to TRBJ2-1; D is undetermined. The CDR3 has 15 residues. Germline V gives CDR1 SGHTA, CDR2 FQGNSA. Trimming pared 0 bases from V and 0 bases from J, leaving 6 bases between. CDR3: CASSLASPSYNEQFF. CDR3 coding DNA: TGTGCCAGCAGCTTAGCCTCCCCCTCCTACAATGAGCAGTTCTTC.

This clonotype has at least ten counts. The CDR3 DNA sequence: TGTGCCAGCAGCGACAGGGTATCAGAGCAGTACTTC. Protein: CASSDRVSEQYF. This chain connects TRBV6-2 or TRBV6-3 to TRBJ2-7; 7 nucleotides agree with TRBD1. Trimming at V came to 6 bases and at J to 7 bases, leaving 6 bases not matched to a gene. There are 12 residues in the CDR3. The germline V gene encodes CDR1 MNHEY and CDR2 SVGEGT.

This clonotype was detected a few times. V gene TRBV6-1 combines with J gene TRBJ1-6; unclear D gene. Trimming took 8 bases from V and 6 from J, leaving 14 bases between them. CDR1 and CDR2 from the germline V gene are MNHNS and SASEGT. The length of the CDR3 is 14 residues. CDR3 nucleotide sequence: TGTGCCAGCCGGGGAACAGCGTTTAATTCACCCCTCCACTTT. Residues: CASRGTAFNSPLHF.

This clonotype was detected a few times. V and J are TRBV7-2 and TRBJ1-2; no clear D gene. Germline CDR1 is SGHTA and CDR2 is FQGNSA. The germline V and J ends were trimmed by 5 bases and 5 bases, with 12 bases remaining between them. The CDR3 contains 13 residues. The CDR3 nucleotides read TGTGCCAGCAGCCCCGGACCGGAGTATGGCTACACCTTC. Amino acid sequence: CASSPGPEYGYTF.

The chain carries TRBV23-1 and TRBJ1-5, with D hard to call. TRBV23-1 is classed as an ORF, of uncertain function. The germline V and J ends were trimmed by 0 bases and 0 bases, with 9 bases remaining between them. This CDR3 has 16 residues. In DNA form, the CDR3 reads TGCGCCAGCAGTCAATCAAGGGAAAATAGCAATCAGCCCCAGCATTTT. Encoded protein: CASSQSRENSNQPQHF.

This clonotype was counted at least ten times. The chain has TRBV7-9 and TRBJ2-2; no reliable D call. The CDR3 covers 14 residues. Germline V lookup: CDR1 SEHNR, CDR2 FQNEAQ (reference sequence). V shed 4 bases and J shed 5 bases, with 11 bases lying between them. The CDR3 DNA reads as TGTGCCAGCAGCTGGGGATTTACTACCGGGGAGCTGTTTTTT. Protein product: CASSWGFTTGELFF.

Note on this clonotype: The junction departs from the called germline gene at one end, perhaps through a read error. V and J are TRBV6-2 or TRBV6-3 and TRBJ1-5; no firm D call. Germline CDR1 is MNHEY and CDR2 is SVGEGT. The CDR3 is 14 residues long. The CDR3 protein is CASSWDSGNQPQNF. The CDR3 nucleotides read TGTGCCAGCAGTTGGGATTCTGGCAATCAGCCCCAGAATTTT.

This clonotype was counted ten times or more. V is TRBV28 and J is TRBJ1-5; 7 nucleotides match TRBD1. This CDR3 spans 16 amino acids. The J segment lost 0 bases and the V segment lost 5 bases, leaving 7 bases of the junction unmatched. Germline values: CDR1 MDHEN, CDR2 SYDVKM. The CDR3 DNA sequence: TGTGCCAGCAGTACGTGGACAGGAAATAGCAATCAGCCCCAGCATTTT. It yields the protein CASSTWTGNSNQPQHF.

This clonotype was seen a handful of times. V gene TRBV20-1 combines with J gene TRBJ2-1; 9 nucleotides match TRBD2. V lost 0 bases and J lost 3; bases outside the gene matches: 6. The CDR3 runs to 16 residues. Germline CDR1 and CDR2: DFQATT and SNEGSKA (reference sequence). The CDR3 region has the DNA TGCAGTGCTAGAGATTTGACTAGCGGAGTCTACAATGAGCAGTTCTTC. Amino acid sequence: CSARDLTSGVYNEQFF.

This clonotype was seen many times. This chain joins TRBV10-3 and TRBJ1-2; TRBD1 matches 10 bases. Germline CDR1 and CDR2: ENHRY and SYGVKD. CDR3 length: 14 residues. V dropped 3 bases and J dropped 7; count of bases not matched to a gene: 5. CDR3 amino acids: CAISDPDRGAGYTF. CDR3 bases: TGTGCCATCAGTGATCCGGACAGGGGGGCTGGCTACACCTTC.

This clonotype was detected a few times. V usage is TRBV7-2 and J usage is TRBJ2-3; maybe TRBD1 (5 bases). CDR1 is SGHTA, CDR2 FQGNSA, per germline. CDR3 length: 16 residues. Deletions cut 5 bases from V and 5 bases from J, with 20 bases between. CDR3 nucleotides: TGTGCCAGCAGCCCACTACAGGTGCTTGGGCTAGATACGCAGTATTTT. It encodes CASSPLQVLGLDTQYF.

This clonotype was detected many times. Mismatch with germline at one junction end may stem from a read error. The chain is built from TRBV12-3 or TRBV12-4 and TRBJ1-1; 7 bases agree with TRBD1. This CDR3 comprises 14 residues. For the CDR3, the DNA is TGCGCCAGCAGCTCAGGGACAGTAAACACTGAAGCTTTCTTT. Translation gives CASSSGTVNTEAFF.

This rearrangement joins TRBV12-3 or TRBV12-4 to TRBJ1-1; the D gene is possibly TRBD1 (5 bases). The CDR3 length is 15 residues. The V end lost 0 bases, the J end lost 5 bases, and 13 bases lay between the germline ends. The CDR3 loop reads CASSLALGTETEAFF. The CDR3 DNA sequence: TGTGCCAGCAGTTTAGCGCTGGGGACGGAAACTGAAGCTTTCTTT.

V is TRBV4-2 and J is TRBJ2-7; tentatively, D is TRBD1 (6 bases). Germline lookup yields CDR1 LGHNA and CDR2 YNFKEQ. There are 14 residues in the CDR3. Trimming took 6 bases from V and 1 from J, leaving 13 bases between them. The CDR3 region is CASSRRGGSYEQYF. CDR3 in DNA: TGTGCCAGCAGTCGGAGAGGGGGTTCCTACGAGCAGTACTTC.

This clonotype was observed a few times. The rearrangement joins TRBV29-1 to TRBJ2-5; unclear D gene. The V and J ends lost 5 bases and 1 base respectively, with 14 bases between them. The CDR3 spans 14 residues. CDR1 and CDR2 from the germline V gene are SQVTM and ANQGSEA. This chain's CDR3 is CSVRGVAAQETQYF. CDR3 DNA: TGCAGCGTTCGTGGGGTGGCGGCCCAAGAGACCCAGTACTTC.

V gene TRBV10-3 combines with J gene TRBJ1-6; 9 nucleotides line up with TRBD1. The V gene's germline CDR1 is ENHRY and CDR2 SYGVKD. The CDR3 length is 15 residues. V gave up 3 bases and J gave up 9 bases; unmatched junction bases: 6. This CDR3 reads CAISEGTGYGSPLHF. CDR3 bases: TGTGCCATCAGTGAAGGGACAGGGTATGGTTCACCCCTCCACTTT.

Only a few counts were recorded for this clonotype. The chain recombines TRBV20-1 with TRBJ2-1, with a tentative D call TRBD2 (6 bases). Per germline, CDR1 DFQATT and CDR2 SNEGSKA (reference sequence). Trimming left V 5 bases short and J 1 base short, with 12 bases between. The CDR3 length is 14 residues. CDR3 nucleotides: TGCAGTGCTGGGGGAGGAATTTCCTACAATGAGCAGTTCTTC. Protein product: CSAGGGISYNEQFF.